The sequence of this TCR beta chain was determined in a study of vaccination effects on CD4 cells after COVID-19. Notes on the study in general: Late after vaccination, infection- and vaccine-induced clones showed marked clonal contraction. Only a few convalescent patients and no early post-infection timepoints featured in the study.

On this clone itself: Its cognate antigen is unknown.

The CDR3 totals 14 residues. The V gene's germline CDR1 is KGHSH and CDR2 LQKENI. Trimming shortened V by 0 bases and J by 3 bases, and 6 bases separated the two germline ends. Only in-frame clones appear in the TCRdb table, and some are missing; sequencing was by immunoSEQ multiplex PCR. In the table there are around 25,000 clones, about four fifths of which are singletons. Sequencing followed a ViraFEST assay step that expanded antigen-specific CD4+ T cells with viral peptide pools. At the end of roughly 9 days of culture, CD4+ T cells were isolated. Vaccine administered to participants consisted of two doses of either BNT162b2 or mRNA-1273. Cultures of 2 million or so PBMC per well contained about 9.5 IU/ml IL-2 plus 10 ug/ml peptides. Half-medium exchanges with IL-2 medium took place on days 3 and 7.

The rearrangement joins TRBV18 to TRBJ1-5; D remains unclear. Sample: CD4+ T cells from PBMCs cultured with SARS-CoV-2 spike peptides, taken after COVID-19 vaccination. The origin of this receptor is a human donor who received a COVID-19 vaccine. Some clones in this sample may be carry-over from other donors' samples. DNA of the CDR3: TGTGCCAGCTCACCACCAGGGAACAATCAGCCCCAGCATTTT. It codes for CASSPPGNNQPQHF.